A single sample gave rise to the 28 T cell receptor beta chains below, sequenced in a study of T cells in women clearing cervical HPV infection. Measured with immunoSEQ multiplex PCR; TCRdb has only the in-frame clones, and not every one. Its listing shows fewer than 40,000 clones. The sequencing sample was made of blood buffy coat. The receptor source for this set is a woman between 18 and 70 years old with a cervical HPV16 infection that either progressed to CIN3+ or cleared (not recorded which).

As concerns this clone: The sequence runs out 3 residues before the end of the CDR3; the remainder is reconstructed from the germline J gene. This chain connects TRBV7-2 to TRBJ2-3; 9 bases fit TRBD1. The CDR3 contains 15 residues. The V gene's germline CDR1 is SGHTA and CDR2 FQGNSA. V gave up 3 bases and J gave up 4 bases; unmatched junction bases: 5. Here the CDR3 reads CASSFGDRVPDTQYF. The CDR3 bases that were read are TGTGCCAGCAGCTTCGGGGACAGGGTACCAGATACG.

The CDR3 here is CASSLLAQNTEAFF. The part of the CDR3 DNA that was read is TGTGCCAGCAGCTTACTGGCACAGAACACTGAA. V usage is TRBV7-9 and J usage is TRBJ1-1; D not resolved. The read falls 3 residues short of the CDR3 end, and the missing part is taken from the germline J gene. V was shortened by 2 bases and J by 1 base, with 8 bases between the two germline ends. This CDR3 contains 14 residues. Germline V CDR1 and CDR2: SEHNR, FQNEAQ (reference sequence).

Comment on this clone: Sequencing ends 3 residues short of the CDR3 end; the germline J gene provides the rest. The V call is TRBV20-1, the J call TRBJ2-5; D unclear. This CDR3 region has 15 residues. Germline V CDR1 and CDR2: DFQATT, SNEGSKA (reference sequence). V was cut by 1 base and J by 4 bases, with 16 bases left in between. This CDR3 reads CSARVGQVPGETQYF. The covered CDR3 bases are TGCAGTGCTAGAGTAGGCCAGGTCCCCGGAGAGACC.

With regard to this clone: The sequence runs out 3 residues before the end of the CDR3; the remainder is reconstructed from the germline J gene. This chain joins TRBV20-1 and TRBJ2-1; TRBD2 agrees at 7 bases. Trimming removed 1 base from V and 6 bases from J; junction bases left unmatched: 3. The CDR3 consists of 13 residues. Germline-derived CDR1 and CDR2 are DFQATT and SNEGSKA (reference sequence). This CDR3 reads CSARGLALNEQFF. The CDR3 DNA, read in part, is TGCAGTGCTAGAGGACTAGCCCTCAATGAG.

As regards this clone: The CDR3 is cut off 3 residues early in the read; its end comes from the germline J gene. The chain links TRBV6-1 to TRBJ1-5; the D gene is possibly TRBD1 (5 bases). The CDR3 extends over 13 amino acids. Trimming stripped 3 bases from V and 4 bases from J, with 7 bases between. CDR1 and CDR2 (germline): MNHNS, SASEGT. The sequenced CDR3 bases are TGTGCCAGCAGTGATGGGGGGAATCAGCCC. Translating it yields CASSDGGNQP. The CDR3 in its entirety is CASSDGGNQPQHF.

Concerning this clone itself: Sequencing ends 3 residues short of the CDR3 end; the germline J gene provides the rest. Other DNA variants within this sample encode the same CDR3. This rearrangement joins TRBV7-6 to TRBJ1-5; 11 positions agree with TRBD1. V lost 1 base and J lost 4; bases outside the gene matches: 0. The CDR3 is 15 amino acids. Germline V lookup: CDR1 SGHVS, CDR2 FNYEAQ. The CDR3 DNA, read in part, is TGTGCCAGCAGCTTAGGGGACAGGGGGAATCAGCCC. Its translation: CASSLGDRGNQP. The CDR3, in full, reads CASSLGDRGNQPQHF.

CDR3 loop: CASRGANRGGNEKLFF. Partial CDR3 DNA: TGTGCCAGCAGGGGGGCCAACAGGGGAGGTAATGAAAAA. The rearrangement links TRBV12-3 or TRBV12-4 to TRBJ1-4, with TRBD1 matching over 7 bases. The observed sequence ends 3 residues before the CDR3 terminus, with the missing tail filled in from the germline J gene. With 6 bases clipped from V and 4 bases from J, the junction kept 11 bases outside the gene matches. The CDR3 sequence is 16 residues long.

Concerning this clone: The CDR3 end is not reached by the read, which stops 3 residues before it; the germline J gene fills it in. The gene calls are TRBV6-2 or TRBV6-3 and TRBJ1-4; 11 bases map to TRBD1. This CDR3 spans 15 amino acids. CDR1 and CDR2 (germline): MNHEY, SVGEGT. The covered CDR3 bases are TGTGCCAGCAGTTTCCCGGGACAGGGGGTCTCACCA. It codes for CASSFPGQGVSP. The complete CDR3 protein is CASSFPGQGVSPLFF.

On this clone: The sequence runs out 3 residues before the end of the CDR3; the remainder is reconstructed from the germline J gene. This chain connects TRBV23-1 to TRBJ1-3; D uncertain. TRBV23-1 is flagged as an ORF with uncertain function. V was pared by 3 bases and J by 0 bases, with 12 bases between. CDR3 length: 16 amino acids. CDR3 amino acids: CASSHLALYSGNTIYF. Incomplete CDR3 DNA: TGCGCCAGCAGTCACCTCGCACTCTACTCTGGAAACACC.

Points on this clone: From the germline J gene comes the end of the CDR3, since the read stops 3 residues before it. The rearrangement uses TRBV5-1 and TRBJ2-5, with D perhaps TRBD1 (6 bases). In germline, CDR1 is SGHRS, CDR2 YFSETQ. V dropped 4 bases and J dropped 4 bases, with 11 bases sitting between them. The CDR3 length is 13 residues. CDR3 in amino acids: CASSPDRLETQYF. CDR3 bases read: TGCGCCAGCAGCCCTGACAGGCTAGAGACC.

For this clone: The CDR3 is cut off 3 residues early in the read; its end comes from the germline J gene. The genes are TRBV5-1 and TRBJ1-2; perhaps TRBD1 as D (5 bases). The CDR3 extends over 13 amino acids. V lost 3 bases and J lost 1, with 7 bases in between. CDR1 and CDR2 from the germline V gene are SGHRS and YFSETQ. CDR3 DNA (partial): TGCGCCAGCAGCTCCGACAGTAACTATGGC. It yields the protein CASSSDSNYG. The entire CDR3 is CASSSDSNYGYTF.

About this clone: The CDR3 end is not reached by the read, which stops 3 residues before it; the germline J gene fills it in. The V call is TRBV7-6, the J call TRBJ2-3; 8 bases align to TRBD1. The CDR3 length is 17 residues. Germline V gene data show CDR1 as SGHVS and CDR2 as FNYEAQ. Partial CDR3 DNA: TGTGCCAGCAGCCCCTCCGTCGGACAGGGTAGCAATCAGCCG. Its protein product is CASSPSVGQGSNQP. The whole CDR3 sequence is CASSPSVGQGSNQPQYF. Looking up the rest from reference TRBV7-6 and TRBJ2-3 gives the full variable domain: GAGVSQSPRYKVTKRGQDVALRCDPISGHVSLYWYRQALGQGPEFLTYFNYEAQQDKSGLPNDRFSAERPEGSISTLTIQRTEQRDSAMYRCASSPSVGQGSNQPQYFGPGTRLTVL.

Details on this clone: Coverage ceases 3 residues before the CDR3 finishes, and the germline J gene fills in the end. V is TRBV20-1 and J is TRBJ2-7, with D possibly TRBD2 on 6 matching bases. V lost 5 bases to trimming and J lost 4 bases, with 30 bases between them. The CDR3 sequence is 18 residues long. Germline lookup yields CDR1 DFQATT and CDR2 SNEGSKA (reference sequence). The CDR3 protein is CSALSPLPGVVSEYEQYF. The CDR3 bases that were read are TGCAGTGCTCTCAGCCCTCTGCCGGGGGTGGTTTCGGAATACGAG.

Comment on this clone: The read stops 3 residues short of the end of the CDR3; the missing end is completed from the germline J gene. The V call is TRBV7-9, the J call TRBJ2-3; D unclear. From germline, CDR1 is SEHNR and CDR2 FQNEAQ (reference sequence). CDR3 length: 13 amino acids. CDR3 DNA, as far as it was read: TGTGCCCATCGTCGAAGTCCCCAGGAGACG. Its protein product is CAHRRSPQET. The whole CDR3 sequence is CAHRRSPQETQYF. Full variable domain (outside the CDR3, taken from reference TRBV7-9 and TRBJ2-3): DTGVSQNPRHKITKRGQNVTFRCDPISEHNRLYWYRQTLGQGPEFLTYFQNEAQLEKSRLLSDRFSAERPKGSFSTLEIQRTEQGDSAMYLCAHRRSPQETQYFGPGTRLTVL.

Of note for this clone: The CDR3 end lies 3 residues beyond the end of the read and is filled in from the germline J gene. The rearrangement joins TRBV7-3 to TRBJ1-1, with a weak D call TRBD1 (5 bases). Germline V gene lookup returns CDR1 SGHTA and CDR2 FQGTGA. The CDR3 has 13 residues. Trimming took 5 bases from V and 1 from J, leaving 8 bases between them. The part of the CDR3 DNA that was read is TGTGCCAGCAGCCTACAGGAGAACACTGAA. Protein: CASSLQENTE. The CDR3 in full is CASSLQENTEAFF.

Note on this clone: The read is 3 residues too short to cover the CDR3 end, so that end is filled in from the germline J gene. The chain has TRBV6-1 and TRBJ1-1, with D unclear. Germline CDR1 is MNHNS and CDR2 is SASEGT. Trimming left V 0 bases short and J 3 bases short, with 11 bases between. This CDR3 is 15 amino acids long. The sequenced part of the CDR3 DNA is TGTGCCAGCAGTGAAGCGGTCCTCGGGGACACTGAA. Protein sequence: CASSEAVLGDTE. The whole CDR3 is CASSEAVLGDTEAFF.

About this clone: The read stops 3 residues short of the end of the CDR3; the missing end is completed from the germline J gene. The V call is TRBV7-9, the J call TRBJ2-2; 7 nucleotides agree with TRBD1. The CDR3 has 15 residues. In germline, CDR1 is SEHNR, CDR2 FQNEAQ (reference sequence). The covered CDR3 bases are TGTGCCAGCAGCCATGAGGGGACAGCTAATTCACCG. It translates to CASSHEGTANSP. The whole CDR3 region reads CASSHEGTANSPLFF.

The CDR3 spells CASREGVNNSPLHF. CDR3 DNA (partial): TGTGCCAGTAGGGAGGGGGTGAATAATTCACCC. The chain has TRBV19 and TRBJ1-6, with a weak D call TRBD1 (6 bases). Coverage ceases 3 residues before the CDR3 finishes, and the germline J gene fills in the end. This CDR3 region has 14 residues. Germline V lookup: CDR1 LNHDA, CDR2 SQIVND (reference sequence). Trimming cost V 6 bases and J 5 bases, with 11 bases left between them.

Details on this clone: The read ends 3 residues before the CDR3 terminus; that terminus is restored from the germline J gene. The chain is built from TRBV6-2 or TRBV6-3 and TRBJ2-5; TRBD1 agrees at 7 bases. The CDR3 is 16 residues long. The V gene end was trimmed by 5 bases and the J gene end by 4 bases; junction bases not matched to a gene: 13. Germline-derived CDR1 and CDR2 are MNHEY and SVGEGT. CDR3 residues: CASSDAIGTVGETQYF. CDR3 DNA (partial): TGTGCCAGCAGTGACGCGATTGGGACAGTAGGAGAGACC.

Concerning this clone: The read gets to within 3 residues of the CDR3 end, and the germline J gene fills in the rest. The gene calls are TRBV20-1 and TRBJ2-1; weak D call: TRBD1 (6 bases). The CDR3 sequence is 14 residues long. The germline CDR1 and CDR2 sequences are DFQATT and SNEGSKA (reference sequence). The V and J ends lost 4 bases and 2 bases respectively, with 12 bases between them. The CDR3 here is CSAKPPGAYNEQFF. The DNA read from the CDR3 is TGCAGTGCTAAACCGCCAGGGGCCTACAATGAG.

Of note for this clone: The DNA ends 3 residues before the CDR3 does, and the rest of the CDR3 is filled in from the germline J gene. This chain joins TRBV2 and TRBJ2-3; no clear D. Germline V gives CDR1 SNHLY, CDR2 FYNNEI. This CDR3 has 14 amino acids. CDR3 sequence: CASSAGRYQETQYF. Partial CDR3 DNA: TGTGCCAGCAGTGCAGGCAGGTACCAAGAGACG.

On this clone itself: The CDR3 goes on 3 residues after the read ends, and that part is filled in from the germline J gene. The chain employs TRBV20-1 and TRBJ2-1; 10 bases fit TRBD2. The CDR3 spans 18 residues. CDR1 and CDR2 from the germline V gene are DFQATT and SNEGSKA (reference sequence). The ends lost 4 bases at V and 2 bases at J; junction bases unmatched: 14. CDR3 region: CSAISPLTSGLAYNEQFF. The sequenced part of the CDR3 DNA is TGCAGTGCTATTAGCCCCCTGACTAGCGGGCTAGCCTACAATGAG.

CDR3 DNA (partial): TGCGCCAGCAGCCCGGACATCCCGAACACTGAA. Its translation is CASSPDIPNTE. In full, the CDR3 is CASSPDIPNTEAFF. This chain joins TRBV5-1 and TRBJ1-1; tentative D call: TRBD1 (5 bases). Read coverage stops 3 residues before the CDR3 terminus; the germline J gene supplies the remainder. This CDR3 has 14 amino acids. Trimming left V 4 bases short and J 1 base short, with 11 bases between. Germline V gives CDR1 SGHRS, CDR2 YFSETQ.

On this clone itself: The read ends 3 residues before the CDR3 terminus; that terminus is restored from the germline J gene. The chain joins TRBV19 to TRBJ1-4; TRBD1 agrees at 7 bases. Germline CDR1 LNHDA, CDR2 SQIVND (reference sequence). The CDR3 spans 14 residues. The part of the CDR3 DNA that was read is TGTGCCAGTAGCTCCGGGACAGCGGATTCACCA. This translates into CASSSGTADSP. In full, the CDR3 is CASSSGTADSPLFF.

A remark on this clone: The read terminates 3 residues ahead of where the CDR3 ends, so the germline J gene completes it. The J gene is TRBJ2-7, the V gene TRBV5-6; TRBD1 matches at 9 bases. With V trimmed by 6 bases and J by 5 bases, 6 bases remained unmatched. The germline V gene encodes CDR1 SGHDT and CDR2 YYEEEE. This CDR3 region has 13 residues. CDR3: CASTTGGRNEQYF. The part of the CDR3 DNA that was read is TGTGCCAGCACAACAGGGGGCAGAAACGAG.

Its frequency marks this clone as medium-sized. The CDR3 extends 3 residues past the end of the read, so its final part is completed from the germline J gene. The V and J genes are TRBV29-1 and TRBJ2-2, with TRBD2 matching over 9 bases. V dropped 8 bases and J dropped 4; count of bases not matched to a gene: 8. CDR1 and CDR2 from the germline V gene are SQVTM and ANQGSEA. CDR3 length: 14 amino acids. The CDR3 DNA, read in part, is TGCAGCACTCCGGGACTAGCTACCACCGGGGAG. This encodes CSTPGLATTGE. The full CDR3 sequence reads CSTPGLATTGELFF.

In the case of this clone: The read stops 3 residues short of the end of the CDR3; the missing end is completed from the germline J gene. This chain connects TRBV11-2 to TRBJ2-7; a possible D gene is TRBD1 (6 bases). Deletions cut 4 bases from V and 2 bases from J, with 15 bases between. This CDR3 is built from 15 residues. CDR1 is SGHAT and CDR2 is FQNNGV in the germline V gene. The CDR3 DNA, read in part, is TGTGCCAGCAGCTATCCCCCGGGACAACCCTACGAG. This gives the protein CASSYPPGQPYE. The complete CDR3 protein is CASSYPPGQPYEQYF.

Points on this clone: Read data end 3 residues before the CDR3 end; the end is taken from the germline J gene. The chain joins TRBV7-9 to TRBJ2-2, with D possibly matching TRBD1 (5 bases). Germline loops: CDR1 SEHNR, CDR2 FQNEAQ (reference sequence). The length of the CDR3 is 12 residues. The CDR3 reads CASTGIVEKLFF. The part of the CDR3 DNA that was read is TGTGCCAGCACAGGGATCGTGGAAAAG.